The source of this TCR beta chain is a study of technical replicates of blood from a handful of donors. With 5 bases removed from V and 7 bases from J, the gap between germline ends came to 8 bases. The germline CDR1 and CDR2 sequences are SGHAT and FQNNGV. The CDR3 runs to 11 residues. The data were produced by immunoSEQ multiplex PCR, yet TCRdb's version contains in-frame clones alone and is incomplete. The profile shows approximately 81,000 clones, 90% to 96% of them singletons. V gene TRBV11-2 combines with J gene TRBJ1-1, with D possibly TRBD1 on 5 matching bases. Source material: T cells isolated from PBMCs. The receptor was isolated from a human donor in good health. CDR3 region: CASSPGIEAFF. In DNA, the CDR3 is TGTGCCAGCAGCCCAGGGATTGAAGCTTTCTTT.